This TCR beta chain was sequenced in a study of T cell clones after liver transplantation. Findings of the study overall: A significant post-transplant drop in circulating graft-donor-reactive CD4 TCRbeta sequences occurred in most of the 8 subjects.

In the case of this clone: The antigen remains unidentified.

This table comes from immunoSEQ multiplex PCR, and its TCRdb copy is limited to in-frame clones, with some not included. In the table there are 65,000 to 80,000 clones, 75% to 90% of which are singletons. Deletions cut 4 bases from V and 1 base from J, with 14 bases between. Germline CDR1 SGHNT, CDR2 YYREEE (reference sequence). This CDR3 is built from 16 residues. This rearrangement joins TRBV5-4 to TRBJ1-4; D call uncertain. The material sequenced was CD4+ T cells from blood, taken at the 22-month timepoint. This receptor was obtained from a human patient who received a liver transplant. Some T cells may arise from the graft donor. This chain's CDR3 is CASSSGVGRTNEKLFF. CDR3 nucleotide sequence: TGTGCCAGCAGCAGTGGTGTGGGCAGAACTAATGAAAAACTGTTTTTT.